What follows are 14 T cell receptor beta chains derived from one specimen sequenced in a study of shared clonotypes between healthy human individuals. Naive CD8 populations comprised CD45RO-negative cells positively selected for CCR7, excluding terminally differentiated effector memory CD45RA+ cells. The repertoire was sequenced with immunoSEQ multiplex PCR; TCRdb's copy has only in-frame clones and lacks some. The data hold about 2 million clones, with around 96% observed a single time. Sequences were obtained from naive CD8+ T cells sorted from blood. The receptor set was obtained from a man between 18 and 29 years old in good health.

V is TRBV7-9 and J is TRBJ2-7, with TRBD2 matching over 8 bases. The CDR3 spans 16 residues. V lost 4 bases, J lost 0 bases, and 8 bases stayed unmatched. Germline V gene data show CDR1 as SEHNR and CDR2 as FQNEAQ (reference sequence). The CDR3: CASSSPSGLHSYEQYF. CDR3 sequence (DNA): TGTGCCAGCAGCTCACCTAGCGGGCTCCACTCCTACGAGCAGTACTTC.

The chain is built from TRBV9 and TRBJ1-1, with 7 bases fitting TRBD1. CDR1 is SGDLS and CDR2 is YYNGEE in the germline V gene. J was trimmed by 1 base and V by 2 bases; bases with no gene match: 2. CDR3 length equals 14 residues. CDR3 region: CASSVGQRNTEAFF. As DNA, the CDR3 is TGTGCCAGCAGCGTGGGACAGAGGAACACTGAAGCTTTCTTT.

The J gene is TRBJ2-7, the V gene TRBV4-1; D uncertain. Germline V gives CDR1 MGHRA, CDR2 YSYEKL. V lost 8 bases and J 3 bases, leaving 14 bases between the germline ends. CDR3 length: 13 amino acids. CDR3 loop: CASGPEPYYEQYF. CDR3 nucleotides: TGCGCCAGCGGTCCGGAGCCCTACTACGAGCAGTACTTC.

This sequence joins TRBV6-1 and TRBJ1-1; no reliable D call. Germline V CDR1 and CDR2: MNHNS, SASEGT. Between the trimmed V and J ends, which lost 6 bases and 0 bases, there was a span of 11 bases. The CDR3 has 14 residues. CDR3: CASSLRRLNTEAFF. In DNA form, the CDR3 reads TGTGCCAGCAGCCTCAGGAGGCTGAACACTGAAGCTTTCTTT.

This clone came up once. The chain combines TRBV4-3 with TRBJ2-7; tentative D call: TRBD1 (6 bases). The germline V gene encodes CDR1 LGHNA and CDR2 YSLEER. The V end was cut by 0 bases, the J end by 5 bases, with 11 bases between. The CDR3 length is 14 residues. CDR3 sequence: CASSQDTGRNEQYF. Written as DNA, the CDR3 is TGCGCCAGCAGCCAAGATACAGGGCGTAACGAGCAGTACTTC.

This chain connects TRBV5-6 to TRBJ2-2; the D is unclear. The CDR3 is 15 amino acids. Germline loops: CDR1 SGHDT, CDR2 YYEEEE. Deletions cut 0 bases from V and 3 bases from J, with 9 bases between. This CDR3 reads CASSLDPWDTGELFF. DNA for the CDR3: TGTGCCAGCAGCTTGGATCCCTGGGACACCGGGGAGCTGTTTTTT.

The chain has TRBV19 and TRBJ2-1, with 13 bases identical to TRBD2. The CDR3 has 15 residues. The V gene end was trimmed by 5 bases and the J gene end by 4 bases; junction bases not matched to a gene: 2. Germline V CDR1 and CDR2: LNHDA, SQIVND (reference sequence). CDR3 protein: CASSQGLAGYNEQFF. The CDR3 DNA is TGTGCCAGTAGTCAGGGACTAGCGGGGTACAATGAGCAGTTCTTC.

As concerns this clone: The sample holds other DNA sequences that translate to the same CDR3. V and J are TRBV5-6 and TRBJ2-3; D assignment may be TRBD1 or TRBD2 (5 bases each). The CDR3 is 13 residues long. V was clipped by 1 base and J by 4 bases, with 7 bases between them. The germline CDR1 and CDR2 sequences are SGHDT and YYEEEE. The CDR3 sequence is CASSLWGSDTQYF. CDR3 DNA: TGTGCCAGCAGCTTGTGGGGGTCAGATACGCAGTATTTT.

This chain joins TRBV4-1 and TRBJ2-7; 7 nucleotides align to TRBD2. CDR3 length: 17 residues. V gave up 1 base and J gave up 2 bases; unmatched junction bases: 11. Germline lookup yields CDR1 MGHRA and CDR2 YSYEKL. The CDR3 sequence is CASSQVLGQRDPYEQYF. CDR3 DNA sequence: TGCGCCAGCAGCCAAGTCCTGGGGCAGCGGGACCCCTACGAGCAGTACTTC.

The sample holds one count of this clone. The chain carries TRBV15 and TRBJ1-2; D is unclear. Germline V gene sequence: CDR1 LNHNV, CDR2 YYDKDF (reference sequence). Trimming pared 0 bases from V and 7 bases from J, leaving 6 bases between. The CDR3 runs 12 residues. For the CDR3, the DNA is TGTGCCACCAGCAGAGATGTGGCTGGCTACACCTTC. It codes for CATSRDVAGYTF.

As to this clone: The same CDR3 is also encoded by other DNA sequences in this sample. This chain connects TRBV6-5 to TRBJ1-1; D gene unclear. Germline V lookup: CDR1 MNHEY, CDR2 SVGAGI. Between the trimmed V and J ends, which lost 2 bases and 1 base, there was a span of 5 bases. The CDR3 spans 13 residues. CDR3 bases: TGTGCCAGCAGTTACAGCGAGAACACTGAAGCTTTCTTT. Protein sequence: CASSYSENTEAFF.

V gene TRBV4-1 combines with J gene TRBJ2-7, with TRBD2 matching 11 bases. There are 16 residues in the CDR3. The junction had 5 bases not matched to a gene; V was cut back by 1 base and J by 3 bases. Per the germline V gene, CDR1 is MGHRA and CDR2 is YSYEKL. The CDR3 DNA follows: TGCGCCAGCAGCCAAGGAGGGCTAGCGGGGGGCTACGAGCAGTACTTC. This translates into CASSQGGLAGGYEQYF.

The V gene is TRBV5-1, the J gene TRBJ1-1; no clear D. This CDR3 has 14 amino acids. The V and J ends lost 2 bases and 1 base respectively, with 9 bases between them. Germline V CDR1 and CDR2: SGHRS, YFSETQ. CDR3 protein: CASSLTQANTEAFF. CDR3 in DNA: TGCGCCAGCAGCTTAACTCAAGCGAACACTGAAGCTTTCTTT.

Comments on this clone: Other DNA sequences in this specimen translate into the identical CDR3. The chain joins TRBV4-1 to TRBJ2-7, with D tentatively TRBD1 (5 bases). The germline V gene encodes CDR1 MGHRA and CDR2 YSYEKL. V was trimmed by 1 base and J by 2 bases, leaving 9 bases between them. This CDR3 contains 14 residues. As DNA, the CDR3 is TGCGCCAGCAGCCAAGTTACAGGAACCTACGAGCAGTACTTC. Amino acids: CASSQVTGTYEQYF.